This TCR beta chain was found in a study of spatial heterogeneity in lung cancer. Study-wide context: There were consistently more beta-chain sequences detected than alpha-chain sequences. Raw reads showed each unique TCR and UMI combination turning up more than ten times on average.

This clonotype has at least ten counts. The V end lost 7 bases, the J end lost 1 base, and 7 bases lay between the germline ends. The CDR3 consists of 12 residues. Germline CDR1 is MNHNS and CDR2 is SASEGT. Specified time point: sample taken at primary tumor resection. Sequencing was performed on whole RNA extracted from tumor and nontumor lung tissue, or from frozen PBMC, and the material was left unsorted. The donor group consisted of approximately 77 patients who had untreated, early-stage non-small cell lung cancer. TCR cDNA molecules were tagged individually, and each one carried a unique molecular identifier. TCRdb processed the 5' RACE reads anew with MiXCR; each CDR3 protein has one entry. The data show some 50,000 distinct CDR3 sequences, roughly 12% seen once.

This chain joins TRBV6-1 and TRBJ1-1; D unresolved. This clonotype was obtained from a female donor with early-stage non-small cell lung cancer. The material sequenced was PBMCs, taken at surgery. This chain's CDR3 is CASKLRNTEAFF. CDR3 bases: TGTGCCAGCAAATTAAGGAACACTGAAGCTTTCTTT.